Presented here are 9 T cell receptor beta chains from one specimen sequenced in a study of T-cell memory formation after mild COVID-19. TCRdb processed the 5' RACE reads anew with MiXCR; each CDR3 protein has one entry. The table has 150,000 to 200,000 distinct CDR3 sequences, approximately 10% seen once. The sample comprised PBMCs or a T cell subset sorted from them (not recorded which). The receptors were gathered from a man younger than 35 who had mild COVID-19 (a few samples of this study predate the infection). Cell type and time point are not known.

The V and J genes are TRBV12-3 or TRBV12-4 and TRBJ1-2, with TRBD1 matching over 10 bases. The V segment lost 6 bases and the J segment 4 bases; nucleotides outside the gene matches: 5. The CDR3 spans 14 residues. In nucleotides, the CDR3 is TGTGCCAGCAGCCGGGACAGGGGTATCTATGGCTACACCTTC. As protein: CASSRDRGIYGYTF.

This clonotype showed up just a few times. The chain is built from TRBV3-1 and TRBJ1-3; the D gene is possibly TRBD1 (6 bases). Trimming stripped 2 bases from V and 8 bases from J, with 22 bases between. The CDR3 loop spans 17 amino acids. Germline V gene sequence: CDR1 LGHDT, CDR2 YNNKEL (reference sequence). CDR3: CASSQRFSYTGLYTIYF. CDR3 sequence (DNA): TGTGCCAGCAGCCAACGTTTTTCATATACAGGGTTGTACACCATATATTTT. The entire variable domain, with the rest obtained from reference TRBV3-1 and TRBJ1-3, is as follows: DTAVSQTPKYLVTQMGNDKSIKCEQNLGHDTMYWYKQDSKKFLKIMFSYNNKELIINETVPNRFSPKSPDKAHLNLHINSLELGDSAVYFCASSQRFSYTGLYTIYFGEGSWLTVV.

Concerning this clonotype itself: The germline gene is not matched at one end of the junction; a read error may be the cause. The chain recombines TRBV24-1 with TRBJ2-1; 7 bases align to TRBD1. In germline, CDR1 is KGHDR, CDR2 SFDVKD. The CDR3 has 16 amino acids. The CDR3 nucleotides read TGTGCCACCAGTGATCCGAGACAGGGCTCCAACAATGAGCAGTTCTTC. Its protein product is CATSDPRQGSNNEQFF.

The chain has TRBV6-2 or TRBV6-3 and TRBJ1-5; TRBD1 matches 7 bases. Trimming removed 5 bases from V and 0 bases from J; junction bases left unmatched: 7. The V gene's germline CDR1 is MNHEY and CDR2 SVGEGT. CDR3 length: 16 residues. The CDR3 nucleotides are TGTGCCAGCAGTAGGGACAGCTATTATAGCAATCAGCCCCAGCATTTT. Residues: CASSRDSYYSNQPQHF.

This clonotype was picked up a small number of times. The chain couples TRBV7-2 to TRBJ1-3, with TRBD1 identical over 7 bases. The germline V gene encodes CDR1 SGHTA and CDR2 FQGNSA. The CDR3 runs 13 residues. V trimming: 5 bases; J trimming: 3 bases; junction bases outside the gene matches: 1. The CDR3 loop reads CASSRGLGNTIYF. The CDR3 DNA reads as TGTGCCAGCAGCAGGGGGCTTGGAAACACCATATATTTT.

The chain recombines TRBV3-1 with TRBJ1-1, with TRBD1 matching over 8 bases. J was trimmed by 4 bases and V by 0 bases; bases with no gene match: 4. Germline V gene sequence: CDR1 LGHDT, CDR2 YNNKEL (reference sequence). This CDR3 is built from 15 residues. As DNA, the CDR3 is TGTGCCAGCAGCCAAGATAACAGGGGGGTCACTGAAGCTTTCTTT. Translated, it gives CASSQDNRGVTEAFF.

V is TRBV5-5 and J is TRBJ2-5; D unresolved. V was cut by 4 bases and J by 1 base, with 8 bases left in between. The CDR3 is 13 residues long. Germline CDR1 SGHKS, CDR2 YYEKEE (reference sequence). CDR3 DNA: TGTGCCAGCAGCGCTGACTCCCAAGAGACCCAGTACTTC. Amino acids: CASSADSQETQYF.

The chain employs TRBV7-9 and TRBJ2-7; maybe TRBD1 (6 bases). The V end lost 4 bases, the J end lost 2 bases, and 15 bases lay between the germline ends. This CDR3 contains 15 residues. Germline-derived CDR1 and CDR2 are SEHNR and FQNEAQ (reference sequence). CDR3 sequence reads: CASSSPRGRAYEQYF. The CDR3 DNA follows: TGTGCCAGCAGCTCGCCCAGGGGAAGGGCCTACGAGCAGTACTTC. Full variable domain (rest looked up from reference TRBV7-9 and TRBJ2-7): DTGVSQNPRHKITKRGQNVTFRCDPISEHNRLYWYRQTLGQGPEFLTYFQNEAQLEKSRLLSDRFSAERPKGSFSTLEIQRTEQGDSAMYLCASSSPRGRAYEQYFGPGTRLTVT.

This chain joins TRBV5-1 and TRBJ1-4; D remains ambiguous. The CDR3 consists of 13 residues. Germline loops: CDR1 SGHRS, CDR2 YFSETQ. V lost 3 bases to trimming and J lost 2 bases, with 5 bases between them. The CDR3 is CASSSPTNEKLFF. The CDR3 DNA is TGCGCCAGCAGCTCCCCCACTAATGAAAAACTGTTTTTT.